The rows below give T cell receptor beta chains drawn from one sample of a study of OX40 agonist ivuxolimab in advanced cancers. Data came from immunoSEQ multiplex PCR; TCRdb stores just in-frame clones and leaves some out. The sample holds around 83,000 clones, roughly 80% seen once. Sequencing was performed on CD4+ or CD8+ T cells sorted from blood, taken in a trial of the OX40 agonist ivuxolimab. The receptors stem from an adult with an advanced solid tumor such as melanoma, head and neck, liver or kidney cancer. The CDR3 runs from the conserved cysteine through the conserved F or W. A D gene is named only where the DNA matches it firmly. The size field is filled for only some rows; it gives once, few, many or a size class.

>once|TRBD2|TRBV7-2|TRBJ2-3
TGTGCCAGCAGCGCTCGACTAGCGGCCTTGGGGACAGATACGCAGTATTTT
CASSARLAALGTDTQYF
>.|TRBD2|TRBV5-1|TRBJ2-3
TGCGCCAGCAGTCTGCTAGCGGGGGCACCCACAGATACGCAGTATTTT
CASSLLAGAPTDTQYF
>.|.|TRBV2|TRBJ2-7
TGTGCCACTAAACAGGGTGCCTCCTACGAGCAGTACTTC
CATKQGASYEQYF
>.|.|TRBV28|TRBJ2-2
TGTGCCAGCAGTCCTAATGTCGCCCGGAACACCGGGGAGCTGTTTTTT
CASSPNVARNTGELFF
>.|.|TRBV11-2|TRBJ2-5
TGTGCCAGCAGCTTAAGCCTCGGGGACCAAGAGACCCAGTACTTC
CASSLSLGDQETQYF
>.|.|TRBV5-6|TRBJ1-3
TGTGCCAGCAGCTTCGAGACCTCTGGAAACACCATATATTTT
CASSFETSGNTIYF
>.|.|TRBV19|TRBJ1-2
TGTGCCAGTAGTACCGGGAACAACTATGGCTACACCTTC
CASSTGNNYGYTF
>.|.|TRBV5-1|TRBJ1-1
TGCGCCAGCAGCTTGGAGCGCCAGAACACTGAAGCTTTCTTT
CASSLERQNTEAFF
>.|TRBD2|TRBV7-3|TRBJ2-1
TGTGCCAGCAGCCTCAACGTAGCGGGGGGCATCAATGAGCAGTTCTTC
CASSLNVAGGINEQFF
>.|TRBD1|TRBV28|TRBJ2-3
TGTGCCACAGACAGGGGCACAGATACGCAGTATTTT
CATDRGTDTQYF
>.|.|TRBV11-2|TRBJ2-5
TGTGCCAGCAGCTTAACCCCGGGACGCCAAGAGACCCAGTACTTC
CASSLTPGRQETQYF